This is a list of T cell receptor beta chains from one sample in a study of shared clonotypes between healthy human individuals. TCRdb's table, derived via immunoSEQ multiplex PCR, lists solely in-frame clones and lacks some. The profile covers around 510,000 clones, with roughly 95% appearing a single time and under 0.065% taken by the ten largest. The sample comprised naive CD4+ T cells sorted from blood. Receptor source: a woman younger than 45 in good health. Each CDR3 is given with its conserved first and last residue. The D gene is left open where the match is weak. Part of the rows lack a size; the others show once, few, many or a class for expanded clones.

J gene,V gene,D gene,clone size,CDR3 DNA,CDR3 protein
TRBJ2-1,TRBV7-7,TRBD1,-,TGTGCCAGCAGCTTAGCGACAGGGATCGGCAATGAGCAGTTCTTC,CASSLATGIGNEQFF
TRBJ1-4,TRBV7-9,TRBD1,-,TGTGCCAGCAGCTGGAATGAAGGGGAAGACAGGGATGATGAAAAACTGTTTTTT,CASSWNEGEDRDDEKLFF
TRBJ1-1,TRBV27,-,-,TGTGCCAGCAGTTTATACTGGCGGGGGACGGAGAACACTGAAGCTTTCTTT,CASSLYWRGTENTEAFF
TRBJ1-4,TRBV19,TRBD1,-,TGTGCCAGTAGTAACCGAACACAGGGGGCTGCGGGTCAAAAACTGTTTTTT,CASSNRTQGAAGQKLFF
TRBJ2-7,TRBV10-3,-,-,TGTGCCATCAGTGAGGTGGGGACTCTGTACTACGAGCAGTACTTC,CAISEVGTLYYEQYF
TRBJ2-1,TRBV5-5,TRBD2,-,TGTGCCAGCAGCCACCTAGCGGGAGGTCCGGGCAATGAGCAGTTCTTC,CASSHLAGGPGNEQFF
TRBJ1-1,TRBV19,-,few,TGTGCCAGTACCAGACACCGGGCAGGGAACACTGAAGCTTTCTTT,CASTRHRAGNTEAFF
TRBJ1-3,TRBV11-3,-,-,TGTGCCAGCAAGGGCAGTTCTGGAAACACCATATATTTT,CASKGSSGNTIYF
TRBJ1-5,TRBV28,-,once,TGTGCCAGCAATAGACAGGTAGCCAATCAGCCCCAGCATTTT,CASNRQVANQPQHF
TRBJ1-1,TRBV29-1,-,-,TGCAGCGTTGCGGGTATCCGGGACACTGAAGCTTTCTTT,CSVAGIRDTEAFF
TRBJ2-7,TRBV2,TRBD2,-,TGTGCCAGCAGTGAAGCGAGGACTAGGCGAACCGAGCAGTACTTC,CASSEARTRRTEQYF